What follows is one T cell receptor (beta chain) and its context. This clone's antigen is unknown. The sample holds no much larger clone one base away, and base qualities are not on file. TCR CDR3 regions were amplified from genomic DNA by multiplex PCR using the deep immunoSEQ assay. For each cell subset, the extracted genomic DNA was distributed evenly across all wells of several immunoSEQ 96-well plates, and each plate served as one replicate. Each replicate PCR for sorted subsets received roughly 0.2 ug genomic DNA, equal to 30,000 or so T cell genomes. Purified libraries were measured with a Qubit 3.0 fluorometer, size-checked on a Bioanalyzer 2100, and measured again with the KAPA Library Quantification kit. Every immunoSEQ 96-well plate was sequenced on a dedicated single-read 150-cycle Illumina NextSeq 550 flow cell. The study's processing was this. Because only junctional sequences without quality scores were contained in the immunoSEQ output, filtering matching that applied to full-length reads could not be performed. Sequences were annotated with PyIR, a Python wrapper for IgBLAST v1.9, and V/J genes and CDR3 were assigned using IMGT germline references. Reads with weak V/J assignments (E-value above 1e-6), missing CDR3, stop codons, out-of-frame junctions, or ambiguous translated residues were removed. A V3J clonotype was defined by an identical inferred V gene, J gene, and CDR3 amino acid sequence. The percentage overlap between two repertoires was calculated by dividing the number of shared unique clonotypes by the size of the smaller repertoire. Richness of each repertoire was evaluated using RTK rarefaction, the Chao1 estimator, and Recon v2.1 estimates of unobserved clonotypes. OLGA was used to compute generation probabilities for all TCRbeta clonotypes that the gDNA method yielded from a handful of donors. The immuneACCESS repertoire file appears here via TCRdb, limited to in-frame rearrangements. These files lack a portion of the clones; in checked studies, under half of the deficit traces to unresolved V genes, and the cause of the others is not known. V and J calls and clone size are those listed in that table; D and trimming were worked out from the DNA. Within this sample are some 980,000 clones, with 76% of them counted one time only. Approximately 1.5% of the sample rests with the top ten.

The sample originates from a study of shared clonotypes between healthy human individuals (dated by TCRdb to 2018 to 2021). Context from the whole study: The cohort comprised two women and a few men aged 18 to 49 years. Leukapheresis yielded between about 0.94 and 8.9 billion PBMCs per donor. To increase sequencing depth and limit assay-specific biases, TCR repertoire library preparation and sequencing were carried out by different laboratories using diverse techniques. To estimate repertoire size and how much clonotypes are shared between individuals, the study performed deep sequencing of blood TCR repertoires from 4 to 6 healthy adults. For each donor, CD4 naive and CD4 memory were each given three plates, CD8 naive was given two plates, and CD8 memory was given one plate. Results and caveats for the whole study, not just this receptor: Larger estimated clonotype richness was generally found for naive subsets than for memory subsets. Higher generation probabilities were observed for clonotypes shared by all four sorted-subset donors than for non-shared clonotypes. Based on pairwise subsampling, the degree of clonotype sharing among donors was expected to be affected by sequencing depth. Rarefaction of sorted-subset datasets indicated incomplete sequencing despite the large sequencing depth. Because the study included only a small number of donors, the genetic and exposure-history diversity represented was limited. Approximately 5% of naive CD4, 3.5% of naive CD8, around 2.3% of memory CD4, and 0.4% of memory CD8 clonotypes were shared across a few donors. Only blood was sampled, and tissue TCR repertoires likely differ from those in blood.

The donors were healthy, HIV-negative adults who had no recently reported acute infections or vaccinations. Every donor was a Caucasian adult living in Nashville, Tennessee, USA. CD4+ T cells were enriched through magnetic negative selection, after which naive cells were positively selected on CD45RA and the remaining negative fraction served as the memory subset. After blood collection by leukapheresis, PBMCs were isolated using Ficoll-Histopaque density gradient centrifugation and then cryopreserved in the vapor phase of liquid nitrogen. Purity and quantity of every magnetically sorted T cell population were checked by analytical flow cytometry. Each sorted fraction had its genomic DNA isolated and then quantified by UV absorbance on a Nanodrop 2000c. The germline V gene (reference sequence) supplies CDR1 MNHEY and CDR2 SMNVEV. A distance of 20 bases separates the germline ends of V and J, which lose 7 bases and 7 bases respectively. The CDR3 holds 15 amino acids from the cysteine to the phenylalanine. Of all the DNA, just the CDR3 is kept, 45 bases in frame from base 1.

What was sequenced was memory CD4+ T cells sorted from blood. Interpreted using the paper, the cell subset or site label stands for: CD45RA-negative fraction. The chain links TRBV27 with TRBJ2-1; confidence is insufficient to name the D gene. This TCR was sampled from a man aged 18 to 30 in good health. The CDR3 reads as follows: CASTLGFGTTNEQFF. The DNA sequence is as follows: TGTGCCAGCACCTTGGGTTTCGGTACAACAAATGAGCAGTTCTTC.